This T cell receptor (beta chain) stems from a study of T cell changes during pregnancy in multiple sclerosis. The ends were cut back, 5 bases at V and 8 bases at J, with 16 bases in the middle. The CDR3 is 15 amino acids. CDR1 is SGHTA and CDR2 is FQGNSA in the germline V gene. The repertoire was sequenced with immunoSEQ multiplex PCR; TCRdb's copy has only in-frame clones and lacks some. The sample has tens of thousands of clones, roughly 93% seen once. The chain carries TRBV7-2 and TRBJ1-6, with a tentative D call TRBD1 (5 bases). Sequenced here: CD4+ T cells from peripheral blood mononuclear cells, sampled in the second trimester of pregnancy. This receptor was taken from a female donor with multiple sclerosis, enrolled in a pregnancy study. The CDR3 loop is CASSPGGGWDSPLHF. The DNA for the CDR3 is TGTGCCAGCAGCCCCGGGGGGGGGTGGGATTCACCCCTCCACTTT.